Presented here are 32 T cell receptor beta chains from one specimen sequenced in a study of T-cell memory formation after mild COVID-19. Each CDR3 protein gets one entry after TCRdb re-called the 5' RACE reads with MiXCR. The sample shows under 450,000 distinct CDR3 sequences, 13% to 15% of them seen only once. The sequenced sample consisted of PBMCs or a T cell subset sorted from them (not recorded which). The receptor source for this set is a man aged 18 to 35 who had mild COVID-19 (a few samples of this study predate the infection). Cell type and time point are not known.

This clonotype has just a few counts. This sequence joins TRBV4-2 and TRBJ1-5, with TRBD1 identical over 8 bases. The germline V gene has CDR1 LGHNA and CDR2 YNFKEQ. Trimming at V came to 4 bases and at J to 5 bases, leaving 10 bases not matched to a gene. The CDR3 runs to 16 residues. CDR3 loop: CASSLHAQGEDQPQHF. CDR3 DNA: TGTGCCAGCAGCCTCCACGCACAGGGGGAGGATCAGCCCCAGCATTTT.

The CDR3 nucleotides read TGTGCCTGGAGTGTCGGGGGGTCTAATGAAAAACTGTTTTTT. This gives the protein CAWSVGGSNEKLFF. The rearrangement joins TRBV30 to TRBJ1-4; weak D call: TRBD1 (5 bases). V dropped 0 bases and J dropped 3 bases, with 8 bases sitting between them. The CDR3 spans 14 residues. Per germline, CDR1 GTSNPN and CDR2 SVGIG (reference sequence).

This clonotype was found a few times. V and J are TRBV5-6 and TRBJ2-5, with 7 bases matching TRBD2. CDR1 and CDR2 (germline): SGHDT, YYEEEE. The CDR3 runs to 17 residues. V lost 4 bases to trimming and J lost 4 bases; unmatched junction nucleotides: 16. CDR3 in amino acids: CASSRNLAAGLRETQYF. DNA for the CDR3: TGTGCCAGCAGCCGAAATTTGGCAGCGGGGCTTCGAGAGACCCAGTACTTC. The full variable domain, completed using reference TRBV5-6 and TRBJ2-5, is DAGVTQSPTHLIKTRGQQVTLRCSPKSGHDTVSWYQQALGQGPQFIFQYYEEEERQRGNFPDRFSGHQFPNYSSELNVNALLLGDSALYLCASSRNLAAGLRETQYFGPGTRLLVL.

This clonotype showed up just a few times. The V gene is TRBV7-2, the J gene TRBJ2-3, with TRBD2 matching 10 bases. CDR3 length: 14 residues. CDR1 is SGHTA and CDR2 is FQGNSA in the germline V gene. The CDR3 sequence is CAATSGVLPDTQYF. CDR3 DNA: TGTGCAGCTACTAGCGGGGTCTTACCAGATACGCAGTATTTT.

CDR3 coding DNA: TGTGCCAGCAGTTTAGCGGGCCAAAATACGCAGTATTTT. This encodes CASSLAGQNTQYF. The V and J genes are TRBV12-3 or TRBV12-4 and TRBJ2-3; D not resolved. CDR3 size: 13 residues. V was cut by 0 bases and J by 7 bases, with 8 bases left in between.

V gene TRBV3-1 combines with J gene TRBJ2-3, with D hard to call. Germline loops: CDR1 LGHDT, CDR2 YNNKEL (reference sequence). CDR3 size: 17 residues. Trimming shortened V by 0 bases and J by 4 bases, and 17 bases separated the two germline ends. The CDR3 reads CASSQDKVQVGADTQYF. CDR3 DNA: TGTGCCAGCAGCCAAGATAAGGTGCAAGTGGGCGCAGATACGCAGTATTTT.

The chain is built from TRBV20-1 and TRBJ2-1, with 8 bases identical to TRBD2. Germline V gene data show CDR1 as DFQATT and CDR2 as SNEGSKA (reference sequence). V shed 4 bases and J 4 bases; nucleotides not matched to a gene: 0. The CDR3 length is 12 residues. This chain's CDR3 is CSAIAGYNEQFF. The CDR3 nucleotides are TGCAGTGCTATAGCGGGGTACAATGAGCAGTTCTTC.

This clonotype was detected a few times. The chain joins TRBV6-5 to TRBJ2-1; possibly TRBD2 for D (6 bases). The V end was cut by 2 bases, the J end by 4 bases, with 18 bases between. The CDR3 length is 17 residues. Germline CDR1 reads MNHEY; CDR2 reads SVGAGI. Here the CDR3 reads CASSYGWDSEKYNEQFF. CDR3 coding DNA: TGTGCCAGCAGTTACGGGTGGGACTCCGAAAAATACAATGAGCAGTTCTTC.

The gene calls are TRBV7-6 and TRBJ2-5; D remains unclear. The CDR3 runs 11 residues. CDR1 is SGHVS, CDR2 FNYEAQ, per germline. V lost 1 base and J lost 9, with 6 bases in between. The CDR3 loop reads CASSLGRAQYF. DNA for the CDR3: TGTGCCAGCAGCTTAGGTCGGGCCCAGTACTTC. Variable domain in full (rest from reference TRBV7-6 and TRBJ2-5): GAGVSQSPRYKVTKRGQDVALRCDPISGHVSLYWYRQALGQGPEFLTYFNYEAQQDKSGLPNDRFSAERPEGSISTLTIQRTEQRDSAMYRCASSLGRAQYFGPGTRLLVL.

V gene TRBV2 combines with J gene TRBJ1-5; tentative D call: TRBD1 (5 bases). The V gene's germline CDR1 is SNHLY and CDR2 FYNNEI. V lost 3 bases and J lost 7, with 13 bases in between. The CDR3 is 14 amino acids. CDR3 sequence reads: CASSDTGGRQPQHF. Here the CDR3 DNA reads TGTGCCAGCAGTGATACCGGGGGACGGCAGCCCCAGCATTTT.

This clonotype was seen a few times. V is TRBV6-6 and J is TRBJ2-7, with 7 bases fitting TRBD1. V was clipped by 4 bases and J by 2 bases; unmatched bases: 5. Germline lookup yields CDR1 MNHNY and CDR2 SVGAGI (reference sequence). The CDR3 is 14 amino acids. In DNA form, the CDR3 reads TGTGCCAGCAGTTGGCCGGGACAGCCCTACGAGCAGTACTTC. Translating gives CASSWPGQPYEQYF.

The chain recombines TRBV10-3 with TRBJ2-7; D gene uncertain. V shed 3 bases and J shed 3 bases, with 12 bases lying between them. Germline V CDR1 and CDR2: ENHRY, SYGVKD. The CDR3 is made up of 14 amino acids. The CDR3 DNA sequence: TGTGCCATCAGTGAAGCCGCGGATGGCTACGAGCAGTACGTC. This codes for CAISEAADGYEQYV.

The V and J genes are TRBV12-3 or TRBV12-4 and TRBJ1-2; perhaps TRBD1 as D (5 bases). The V end lost 2 bases, the J end lost 2 bases, and 12 bases lay between the germline ends. The CDR3 length is 15 residues. The CDR3 DNA follows: TGTGCCAGCAGTTTAAGCGGGGGTCGGAACTATGGCTACACCTTC. It encodes CASSLSGGRNYGYTF.

In its sample, this clonotype was seen a few times. This sequence joins TRBV5-1 and TRBJ1-1, with 7 bases that match TRBD1. CDR1 is SGHRS, CDR2 YFSETQ, per germline. The trim removed 2 bases at V and 1 base at J, leaving 5 bases unmatched. The CDR3 totals 15 residues. In DNA, the CDR3 is TGCGCCAGCAGCTTACTGACAGGGAGGAACACTGAAGCTTTCTTT. Its translation is CASSLLTGRNTEAFF.

Only a few counts were recorded for this clonotype. This chain uses TRBV6-2 or TRBV6-3 with TRBJ2-1; D tentatively reads TRBD1 or TRBD2 (5 bases each). Trimming removed 8 bases from V and 2 bases from J, with 22 bases in between. Germline assignment: CDR1 MNHEY and CDR2 SVGEGT. The CDR3 totals 17 residues. The CDR3 region has the DNA TGTGCCAGCCAACGAACCCCCTTGTCGGGGCCCTACAATGAGCAGTTCTTC. Protein: CASQRTPLSGPYNEQFF.

This clonotype was observed a handful of times. V gene TRBV6-6 combines with J gene TRBJ1-4; D might be TRBD1 (5 bases). Germline loops: CDR1 MNHNY, CDR2 SVGAGI (reference sequence). The CDR3 is made up of 12 amino acids. V lost 5 bases, J lost 8 bases, and 9 bases lay in between. The CDR3 protein is CASSQTAEKLFF. The DNA of the CDR3 is TGTGCCAGCAGTCAGACAGCAGAAAAACTGTTTTTT.

The table lists this clonotype with a few counts. J is TRBJ1-6 and V is TRBV11-1; D is unclear. Germline assignment: CDR1 SGHAT and CDR2 FQDESV (reference sequence). V was shortened by 5 bases and J by 7 bases, with 9 bases between the two germline ends. The CDR3 covers 13 residues. CDR3 region: CASSPSTNSPLHF. The CDR3 DNA reads TGTGCCAGCAGCCCGAGTACCAATTCACCCCTCCACTTT.

The sample holds many counts of this clonotype. J is TRBJ1-5 and V is TRBV2; D remains unclear. The CDR3 has 16 residues. Germline V lookup: CDR1 SNHLY, CDR2 FYNNEI. V lost 0 bases and J 3 bases, leaving 12 bases between the germline ends. Written as DNA, the CDR3 is TGTGCCAGCAGTGAAGCCGACGACGCAGTCAATCAGCCCCAGCATTTT. This gives the protein CASSEADDAVNQPQHF.

The chain couples TRBV21-1 to TRBJ1-1. TRBV21-1 is a listed pseudogene. The CDR3 extends over 12 amino acids. The CDR3 sequence is CASSKRRPKAFF. The CDR3 DNA is TGTGCCAGCAGCAAAAGGAGGCCAAAAGCTTTCTTT.

Remarks on this clonotype: One end of the junction is discordant with germline, which a read error may explain. The V call is TRBV5-1, the J call TRBJ1-1, with D uncertain. Germline CDR1 reads SGHRS; CDR2 reads YFSETQ. There are 14 residues in the CDR3. The CDR3 sequence: CASSLDPSNTEDFF. In nucleotides, the CDR3 is TGCGCCAGCAGCCTGGATCCTTCGAACACTGAAGATTTCTTT.

The chain couples TRBV7-3 to TRBJ1-1; 7 nucleotides agree with TRBD1. CDR1 and CDR2 from the germline V gene are SGHTA and FQGTGA. There are 14 residues in the CDR3. The ends lost 8 bases at V and 5 bases at J; junction bases unmatched: 11. CDR3 DNA sequence: TGTGCCAGCCTTCCTCGGCAGACAGGGACTGAAGCTTTCTTT. Amino acids: CASLPRQTGTEAFF.

The chain employs TRBV3-1 and TRBJ2-7; the D is unclear. The CDR3 extends over 11 amino acids. Germline V lookup: CDR1 LGHDT, CDR2 YNNKEL (reference sequence). V shed 3 bases and J shed 7 bases, with 7 bases lying between them. CDR3 loop: CASSQTAEQYF. The CDR3 nucleotides read TGTGCCAGCAGCCAGACTGCAGAGCAGTACTTC.

The rearrangement joins TRBV5-4 to TRBJ2-4, with 7 bases identical to TRBD2. The CDR3 sequence is 16 residues long. Germline V CDR1 and CDR2: SGHNT, YYREEE (reference sequence). The junction had 10 bases not matched to a gene; V was cut back by 6 bases and J by 1 base. CDR3 loop: CASTTGGSSAKNIQYF. CDR3 bases: TGTGCCAGCACCACGGGGGGTAGCTCGGCCAAAAACATTCAGTACTTC.

This clonotype was recorded a few times. The CDR3 nucleotides read TGCAGTGCTAGAGAGGCCCTCCAAGAGACCCAGTACTTC. Encoded protein: CSAREALQETQYF. The rearrangement uses TRBV20-1 and TRBJ2-5, with D hard to call. The CDR3 length is 13 residues. The V end was cut by 0 bases, the J end by 1 base, with 6 bases between. Germline V gives CDR1 DFQATT, CDR2 SNEGSKA (reference sequence).

Worth noting for this clonotype: Since a much larger clone is just one base distant, this may be a read error. The rearrangement uses TRBV4-1 and TRBJ1-4; 8 positions match TRBD1. The CDR3 contains 14 residues. Germline V gene lookup returns CDR1 MGHRA and CDR2 YSYEKL. The CDR3 DNA is TGCGCCAGCAGCCAAGGACAGGGGAATGGAAAACTGTTTTTT. It translates to CASSQGQGNGKLFF.

The chain employs TRBV3-1 and TRBJ1-5; possible D gene TRBD1, 5 bases. Trimming removed 2 bases at V and 5 bases at J, with 10 bases between. CDR3 length: 14 amino acids. CDR1 is LGHDT, CDR2 YNNKEL, per germline (reference sequence). This chain's CDR3 is CASSQSRDDQPQHF. The CDR3 DNA reads TGTGCCAGCAGCCAATCCAGGGATGATCAGCCCCAGCATTTT.

The sample holds many counts of this clonotype. The CDR3, as DNA: TGCAGTGCTACAGAGGGGCTAGAGACCCAGTACTTC. It specifies CSATEGLETQYF. The rearrangement links TRBV20-1 to TRBJ2-5; D tentatively reads TRBD1 or TRBD2 (5 bases each). Per the germline V gene, CDR1 is DFQATT and CDR2 is SNEGSKA (reference sequence). CDR3 length: 12 amino acids. V lost 4 bases to trimming and J lost 4 bases, with 10 bases between them.

Only one count was recorded for this clonotype. The chain links TRBV27 to TRBJ1-1; 11 bases map to TRBD1. Trimming took 6 bases from V and 7 from J; bases not matched to a gene: 13. The CDR3 covers 16 residues. Looked up from germline, CDR1 is MNHEY and CDR2 is SMNVEV (reference sequence). The CDR3 sequence is CASSLRRTGGSLEAFF. The CDR3 DNA is TGTGCCAGCAGCTTACGCCGGACAGGGGGCTCCCTTGAAGCTTTCTTT.

This chain links TRBV7-9 with TRBJ2-7; D might be TRBD1 or TRBD2, each matching 6 bases. The CDR3 is made up of 13 amino acids. Trimming removed 2 bases at V and 7 bases at J, with 12 bases between. CDR1 is SEHNR and CDR2 is FQNEAQ in the germline V gene (reference sequence). CDR3 sequence reads: CASSLKGGTEQYV. The CDR3 nucleotides read TGTGCCAGCAGCTTAAAAGGGGGGACTGAGCAGTACGTC.

CDR3 bases: TGTGCCAGCACCAGAGGGTCTGAAGCTTTCTTT. Residues: CASTRGSEAFF. V usage is TRBV12-3 or TRBV12-4 and J usage is TRBJ1-1; D not resolved. CDR3 size: 11 residues. V lost 7 bases and J 6 bases, leaving 9 bases between the germline ends.

V gene TRBV7-2 combines with J gene TRBJ1-1; D possibly corresponds to TRBD1 (5 bases). There are 16 residues in the CDR3. V lost 2 bases and J 0 bases, leaving 13 bases between the germline ends. The germline CDR1 and CDR2 sequences are SGHTA and FQGNSA. CDR3 nucleotides: TGTGCCAGCAGCTTATTCCCGGGACGGATGAACACTGAAGCTTTCTTT. The encoded protein is CASSLFPGRMNTEAFF. The whole variable domain, filled in from reference TRBV7-2 and TRBJ1-1, reads GAGVSQSPSNKVTEKGKDVELRCDPISGHTALYWYRQSLGQGLEFLIYFQGNSAPDKSGLPSDRFSAERTGGSVSTLTIQRTQQEDSAVYLCASSLFPGRMNTEAFFGQGTRLTVV.

The rearrangement links TRBV12-3 or TRBV12-4 to TRBJ1-4; D unclear. Trimming left V 5 bases short and J 6 bases short, with 19 bases between. The CDR3 length is 16 residues. The CDR3 reads CASSPPKGVQYEKLFF. The CDR3 nucleotides read TGTGCCAGCAGTCCACCCAAGGGAGTTCAGTATGAAAAACTGTTTTTT.